The subject of this entry is one T cell receptor (beta chain). Its antigen is unknown. TCR beta CDR3 regions were amplified from RNA transcripts. HTBI primers were employed in a first-round RT-PCR of the TCR CDR3. MiXCR was run by TCRdb on the multiplex PCR reads, yielding one entry per CDR3 protein. The table shows hundreds of thousands of distinct CDR3 sequences, with approximately 20% occurring only once. This sample stems from a study of T cells in Graves' hyperthyroidism and ophthalmopathy. Whole-study findings and limits: Separation of ophthalmopathy from stable hyperthyroidism was achieved by a 13 V-J model. Blood held most thyroid clonotypes expanded above 0.001 frequency.

This CDR3 has 13 amino acids. The V gene lost 2 bases and the J gene lost 15 bases, with 17 bases spanning the gap. Germline CDR1 is SGHTA and CDR2 is FQGNSA. Clinicians diagnosed patients from clinical symptoms, serum thyroxine and TRAb, thyroid ultrasound and orbital computed tomography. The receptor was derived from a man aged 40-49 years with Graves' ophthalmopathy. The sample comprised blood. The rearrangement links TRBV7-2 to TRBJ2-1; TRBD1 might be the D (6 bases). CDR3 nucleotides: TGTGCCAGCAGCTTAACTAGGGGGACCGCCCGGTTCTTC. Translation gives CASSLTRGTARFF.